This T cell receptor beta chain is drawn from a study of spatial heterogeneity in lung cancer. TCRdb itself ran the 5' RACE reads through MiXCR, one entry per CDR3 protein. This sample has roughly 120,000 distinct CDR3 sequences, with 12% found just once. Time point reported: blood at routine non-recurrence follow-up after resection. Unsorted whole RNA from tumor, nontumor lung or frozen PBMC underwent sequencing. This material consisted of PBMCs, taken at follow-up. This sequence originates from a male donor with early-stage non-small cell lung cancer.

The CDR3 DNA follows: TGTGCCAGCAGCCCGAAGGGGGGTCCCACAGATACGCAGTATTTT. Protein: CASSPKGGPTDTQYF. The chain links TRBV21-1 to TRBJ2-3; the table calls TRBD1, which could not be checked here. TRBV21-1 is annotated as a pseudogene. CDR3 length: 15 residues.